The TCR beta chain under discussion was sequenced for a study of T cells in Graves' hyperthyroidism and ophthalmopathy (dated by TCRdb to about 2019). Background on the whole study: Peripheral blood samples were taken at initial diagnosis, before any treatment was given. The 100 discovery patients were divided at random into training and test sets in a 7:3 ratio. Prospective prediction of ophthalmopathy was tested in an independent validation cohort of 18 to 20 hyperthyroidism patients and 17 patients who later progressed to ophthalmopathy. Thyroid tissue and blood T-cell repertoires from six Graves' hyperthyroidism patients were also compared in the study. Following sampling, methimazole starting at 30 mg daily was given to hyperthyroidism patients, and high-dose intravenous methylprednisolone was given to ophthalmopathy patients. TCR Vbeta CDR3 sequencing of 135 peripheral blood samples (approximately 44 ophthalmopathy, some 75 hyperthyroidism and approximately 17 progressor patients) is reported in the paper. To identify distinguishing TCR V-J signatures, a discovery cohort of about 95 patients was used, comprising under 45 with Graves' ophthalmopathy and 55 to 65 with stable Graves' hyperthyroidism.

Study-wide conclusions, independent of this receptor: A 13 V-J signature model separated ophthalmopathy from stable hyperthyroidism, with about 88% sensitivity and approximately 81% specificity in cross-validation and 80%/75% in testing. Most expanded thyroid clonotypes (frequency above 0.001) were also detected in blood, a finding suggesting that blood repertoires may reflect thyroid immune responses. Sample size was not statistically predetermined, and blinding of investigators to group allocation was not performed. In validation, the model predicted progression to ophthalmopathy a median of around six months before onset, with about 67% sensitivity and roughly 73% specificity.

Hyperthyroidism patients were newly diagnosed, with disease duration under 2 months, and aged 18 to 65 years. Exclusion was applied to patients with uncontrolled infections, other autoimmune diseases, pregnancy or lactation. Diagnoses were established on the basis of clinical symptoms, serum thyroxine and TRAb, thyroid ultrasound, and orbital computed tomography. Blood from progressor patients was collected at the time of first diagnosis with hyperthyroidism, before any ophthalmopathy symptoms had appeared. PBMCs were separated from roughly 9.6 ml of fresh peripheral blood using Ficoll-Paque density gradient centrifugation. Progressor patients were defined as those initially diagnosed with Graves' hyperthyroidism in whom ophthalmopathy developed during follow-up. Trizol reagent was used to extract total RNA, and RNA quality was then checked on an Agilent 2100 Bioanalyzer. A note on this clonotype: Which antigen it targets is not known. One base away lies a much larger clone, so this may be a sequencing read error.

The TCR beta CDR3 regions were amplified from RNA transcripts. The TCR CDR3 was subjected to a first round of RT-PCR using the HTBI primer set and the Qiagen OneStep RT-PCR kit. Libraries were constructed in a second round of multiplex PCR, after which size selection and purification were performed. The libraries were sequenced on an Illumina HiSeq2000 using paired-end 100 bp reads. The paper's processing steps were these. SOAPnuke was used to process the raw data, removing reads that contained adapters or uncalled bases, had a mean Phred below 15, or lacked an exact match to the constant primer or identifier. COPE v1.2.5 was used to merge the high-quality paired reads, and each unique nucleotide sequence was defined as a clonotype. MiTCR v1.1 was used to align the clonotypes against IMGT TRBV, TRBD and TRBJ reference segments. The analysis included only V-J combinations with a frequency above 0.0001, which together covered 99.2% of the repertoires. The TCS score was defined as F50 (clonal expansion) divided by E x V (chaos), with BLOSUM62-based TCRdist calculated between CDR3 peptides within each V-J. Welch's t-statistics and random forest reduced around 510 V-J features to 13, which were used in a naive Bayes classifier (R e1071). In TCRdb, the public reads were trimmed at Q25 with fastp and aligned with MiXCR, with productive beta chains retained. Each record represents a unique CDR3 protein, reported with the most common genes and DNA among its rows. The V and J calls and clone size are TCRdb's, not the authors'. The sample table contains approximately 270,000 distinct CDR3 sequences; only one count was recorded for roughly 15% of them. The top ten clonotypes cover 10% to 15% of the sample.

The CDR3 runs 16 residues from the cysteine to the phenylalanine. Just CDR3 DNA is preserved here, 48 bases in frame from base 1. From a lookup of the germline V gene (reference sequence), CDR1 and CDR2 are LNHDA and SQIVND. At the junction V is shortened by 5 bases and J by 4 bases, with 18 bases in between. The TCR was taken from a woman aged 40 to 50 with Graves' hyperthyroidism that later progressed to Graves' ophthalmopathy. Here the chain combines TRBV19 and TRBJ2-1; TRBD2 could be the D gene, as 6 bases match. Material for sequencing was blood. The sequenced DNA is TGTGCCAGTAGTGTCGATGGGGCTAGCGTATACAATGAGCAGTTCTTC. This gives the protein CASSVDGASVYNEQFF.